This T cell receptor (beta chain) originates from a study of blood T cells in healthy people across ages. Trimming took 0 bases from V and 5 from J, leaving 9 bases between them. CDR1 and CDR2 from the germline V gene are DFQATT and SNEGSKA (reference sequence). The CDR3 consists of 13 residues. Primed by a sample-barcoded 5' primer and a J-beta primer mix, a second PCR proceeded for about 7 to 11 cycles. MiXCR, run by TCRdb on the 5' RACE reads, gives a single entry per CDR3 protein. This sample yields approximately 850,000 distinct CDR3 sequences, of which roughly 50% are seen a single time; about 20% belongs to the top ten. The donors, healthy Caucasians from Russia, were aged roughly 6 to 90.

The sequenced sample consisted of blood. V usage is TRBV20-1 and J usage is TRBJ2-3; D possibly corresponds to TRBD2 (5 bases). The clonotype was recovered from a man aged 25 to 45 in good health. Here the CDR3 reads CSARDLRGDTQYF. The CDR3 DNA reads as TGCAGTGCTAGAGATTTACGGGGAGATACGCAGTATTTT.